A selection of T cell receptor beta chains follows, all from one sample in a study of chemoradiotherapy in HPV16-positive cancers. Generated by immunoSEQ multiplex PCR, the TCRdb table keeps only in-frame clones and is missing some. The table includes about 67,000 clones, more than 70% detected once. The material sequenced was blood, taken from a patient who underwent chemoradiotherapy. The receptors were gathered from a human donor with HPV-associated anogenital cancer. CDR3s include the opening cysteine and the closing phenylalanine or tryptophan. A D gene is named only where the DNA matches it firmly. Size tells how often a clone was seen (once, few, many) or the class of an expanded clone, and some rows leave it out.

d_gene	abundance	v_gene	j_gene	CDR3aa	CDR3nt
TRBD2	NA	TRBV15	TRBJ2-4	CATSTGLAGAHASKNIQYF	TGTGCCACCAGCACAGGACTAGCGGGAGCCCACGCATCCAAAAACATTCAGTACTTC
NA	NA	TRBV7-3	TRBJ1-1	CASSQAGGRTEAFF	TGTGCCAGCAGCCAGGCCGGGGGTCGGACTGAAGCTTTCTTT
NA	NA	TRBV4-1	TRBJ2-1	CASSAPRRYNEQFF	TGCGCCAGCAGCGCCCCTCGACGGTACAATGAGCAGTTCTTC
NA	NA	TRBV28	TRBJ2-7	CASIGGTLYEQYF	TGTGCCAGCATCGGCGGAACCTTGTACGAGCAGTACTTC
NA	NA	TRBV7-6	TRBJ2-1	CASSLGQPAYNEQFF	TGTGCCAGCAGCTTAGGACAGCCCGCCTACAATGAGCAGTTCTTC
NA	NA	TRBV11-2	TRBJ1-6	CASSLVVFGVSPLHF	TGTGCCAGCAGCTTAGTGGTGTTCGGGGTTTCACCCCTCCACTTT
NA	few	TRBV30	TRBJ1-1	CAWSVAVTEAFF	TGTGCCTGGAGTGTAGCAGTTACTGAAGCTTTCTTT
NA	few	TRBV5-6	TRBJ1-2	CASSLNGGYHTF	TGTGCCAGCAGCTTGAACGGGGGGTATCACACCTTC
TRBD1	once	TRBV6-6	TRBJ1-2	CASRSSGDRGYGYTF	TGTGCCAGCAGATCTTCAGGGGACAGGGGCTATGGCTACACCTTC
NA	NA	TRBV5-1	TRBJ2-7	CASRTQQGPYEQYF	TGCGCCAGCAGAACTCAACAGGGTCCCTACGAGCAGTACTTC
TRBD1	once	TRBV6-5	TRBJ2-2	CASRSGQGDTGELFF	TGTGCCAGCAGGTCGGGACAGGGGGACACCGGGGAGCTGTTTTTT
NA	once	TRBV29-1	TRBJ2-1	CSVKPWVSYNEQFF	TGCAGCGTCAAACCCTGGGTTTCCTACAATGAGCAGTTCTTC
TRBD1	NA	TRBV30	TRBJ1-5	CAWRGGRNQPQHF	TGTGCCTGGAGAGGGGGCAGGAATCAGCCCCAGCATTTT
NA	NA	TRBV30	TRBJ2-5	CAWSVLLGETQYF	TGTGCCTGGAGTGTACTCCTCGGAGAGACCCAGTACTTC
NA	once	TRBV6-5	TRBJ1-1	CASSYGGTEAFF	TGTGCCAGCAGTTACGGGGGCACTGAAGCTTTCTTT
NA	NA	TRBV7-9	TRBJ1-4	CASSLMRGKLFF	TGTGCCAGCAGCCTAATGAGGGGAAAACTGTTTTTT
NA	NA	TRBV10-3	TRBJ1-1	CAMRSRGPNTEAFF	TGTGCCATGAGGTCGAGGGGCCCGAACACTGAAGCTTTCTTT
TRBD2	NA	TRBV9	TRBJ2-2	CASSVEPGLAAGELFF	TGTGCCAGCAGCGTAGAGCCGGGACTAGCGGCCGGGGAGCTGTTTTTT
NA	NA	TRBV6-5	TRBJ2-1	CASSYGSGTHYNEQFF	TGTGCCAGCAGTTACGGAAGCGGAACCCACTACAATGAGCAGTTCTTC
NA	few	TRBV27	TRBJ1-6	CASSSGLSSYNSPLHF	TGTGCCAGCAGTTCAGGCCTGAGCTCCTATAATTCACCCCTCCACTTT
NA	NA	TRBV5-4	TRBJ1-2	CASTRGGVSNYGYTF	TGTGCCAGCACCCGCGGGGGGGTATCTAACTATGGCTACACCTTC
TRBD2	NA	TRBV9	TRBJ2-3	CASSVVSGGDTQYF	TGTGCCAGCAGCGTAGTGTCGGGGGGAGATACGCAGTATTTT
NA	NA	TRBV4-1	TRBJ1-1	CASRGLPMNTEAFF	TGCGCCAGCAGGGGACTCCCGATGAACACTGAAGCTTTCTTT
NA	NA	TRBV5-4	TRBJ2-2	CASSWAGRTTGELFF	TGTGCCAGCAGCTGGGCGGGCAGAACTACCGGGGAGCTGTTTTTT
NA	NA	TRBV19	TRBJ1-2	CASRPKLGSSTNYGYTF	TGTGCCAGTAGACCCAAGTTGGGCAGTTCAACTAACTATGGCTACACCTTC
NA	NA	TRBV7-9	TRBJ1-1	CASSPSPGRGNTEAFF	TGTGCCAGCAGCCCGTCACCGGGACGGGGAAACACTGAAGCTTTCTTT
NA	NA	TRBV7-8	TRBJ1-5	CASSLITGYSNQPQHF	TGTGCCAGCAGCTTAATAACGGGATATAGCAATCAGCCCCAGCATTTT
TRBD2	NA	TRBV10-3	TRBJ2-3	CAISRTSGRSPTDTQYF	TGTGCCATCAGTCGGACTAGCGGGAGAAGTCCCACAGATACGCAGTATTTT
TRBD2	NA	TRBV5-1	TRBJ2-5	CASSRAGVAGVETQYF	TGCGCCAGCAGCCGGGCGGGGGTAGCGGGAGTGGAGACCCAGTACTTC
NA	NA	TRBV6-4	TRBJ2-1	CASSDSGGANEQFF	TGTGCCAGCAGTGACTCAGGCGGGGCCAATGAGCAGTTCTTC
TRBD2	NA	TRBV27	TRBJ2-2	CASSSPLVAGKAGELFF	TGTGCCAGCAGTTCGCCTCTGGTAGCGGGCAAGGCCGGGGAGCTGTTTTTT
NA	NA	TRBV6-5	TRBJ1-3	CASRAGAGNTIYF	TGTGCCAGCAGAGCCGGGGCTGGAAACACCATATATTTT
NA	NA	TRBV11-2	TRBJ2-3	CASSLISRVDTQYF	TGTGCCAGCAGCTTAATAAGTCGGGTCGATACGCAGTATTTT
NA	NA	TRBV28	TRBJ1-2	CASSDRTYGHTF	TGTGCCAGCTCTGACAGGACCTATGGCCACACCTTC
NA	NA	TRBV5-4	TRBJ1-2	CASSPDSPFHYGYTF	TGTGCCAGCAGCCCCGACAGTCCTTTCCACTATGGCTACACCTTC
NA	NA	TRBV27	TRBJ1-1	CASSLGERTEAFF	TGTGCCAGCAGTTTGGGGGAGCGCACTGAAGCTTTCTTT
NA	NA	TRBV27	TRBJ2-7	CASSSSLNEQYF	TGTGCCAGCAGTTCCTCGCTTAACGAGCAGTACTTC
TRBD1	once	TRBV28	TRBJ1-1	CASSVRGGMNTEAFF	TGTGCCAGCAGTGTCAGGGGGGGCATGAACACTGAAGCTTTCTTT
NA	NA	TRBV27	TRBJ2-6	CASSLSYRSGANVLTF	TGTGCCAGCAGTTTATCGTACAGATCTGGGGCCAACGTCCTGACTTTC
TRBD2	few	TRBV30	TRBJ2-2	CAWSGGTSAGGELFF	TGTGCCTGGAGTGGCGGGACTAGCGCGGGCGGGGAGCTGTTTTTT
NA	NA	TRBV7-9	TRBJ1-2	CASTYGSGGSYGYTF	TGTGCCAGCACCTATGGGAGTGGGGGCAGCTATGGCTACACCTTC
NA	NA	TRBV6-5	TRBJ1-5	CASSYFGGAGQPQHF	TGTGCCAGCAGTTACTTTGGGGGCGCAGGCCAGCCCCAGCATTTT
NA	NA	TRBV18	TRBJ2-5	CASSPQKGAGETQYF	TGTGCCAGCTCACCTCAAAAGGGAGCGGGAGAGACCCAGTACTTC
TRBD1	NA	TRBV14	TRBJ2-5	CASSLLGQGEEETQYF	TGTGCCAGCTCACTTCTGGGACAGGGGGAAGAAGAGACCCAGTACTTC
NA	NA	TRBV5-5	TRBJ1-5	CASSLIHGQPQHF	TGTGCCAGCAGCTTAATCCACGGCCAGCCCCAGCATTTT
NA	once	TRBV29-1	TRBJ1-6	CSVQPGSGSPLHF	TGCAGCGTTCAGCCGGGAAGCGGTTCACCCCTCCACTTT
NA	NA	TRBV7-9	TRBJ1-1	CASSLESGAEAFF	TGTGCCAGCAGCTTAGAATCGGGTGCTGAAGCTTTCTTT
NA	NA	TRBV5-6	TRBJ2-3	CASSPAFLGGVAQYF	TGTGCCAGCAGCCCAGCGTTTCTAGGCGGGGTTGCGCAGTATTTT
NA	NA	TRBV19	TRBJ1-5	CATQPGVPATQPQHF	TGTGCCACCCAACCCGGGGTACCGGCGACCCAGCCCCAGCATTTT
TRBD2	NA	TRBV29-1	TRBJ2-3	CSVAGTSGGVDTQYF	TGCAGCGTCGCCGGGACTAGCGGGGGTGTAGATACGCAGTATTTT